These 7 T cell receptor beta chains originate from one sample sequenced in a study of shared clonotypes between healthy human individuals. Sequenced by immunoSEQ multiplex PCR; TCRdb stores in-frame clones only, minus some. The table has about a million clones, about 80% seen once. Sequenced sample: memory CD4+ T cells sorted from blood. Stated subset: CD45RA-negative fraction. Receptors were obtained from a man in his late teens or twenties in good health.

The rearrangement joins TRBV5-6 to TRBJ1-2; D gene uncertain. V gave up 1 base and J gave up 7 bases, with 5 bases separating them. Germline-derived CDR1 and CDR2 are SGHDT and YYEEEE. The CDR3 totals 11 residues. Here the CDR3 reads CASSLKAGYTF. The DNA of the CDR3 is TGTGCCAGCAGCTTGAAGGCTGGCTACACCTTC.

The chain uses TRBV18 and TRBJ1-2, with 8 positions matching TRBD1. CDR1 is KGHSH and CDR2 is LQKENI in the germline V gene. The V gene end was trimmed by 3 bases and the J gene end by 2 bases; junction bases not matched to a gene: 5. This CDR3 has 15 residues. The CDR3 sequence is CASSPTAGGNYGYTF. Here the CDR3 DNA reads TGTGCCAGCTCACCTACGGCAGGGGGCAACTATGGCTACACCTTC. Based on the CDR3 plus reference TRBV18 and TRBJ1-2, the full variable domain is NAGVMQNPRHLVRRRGQEARLRCSPMKGHSHVYWYRQLPEEGLKFMVYLQKENIIDESGMPKERFSAEFPKEGPSILRIQQVVRGDSAAYFCASSPTAGGNYGYTFGSGTRLTVV.

The rearrangement uses TRBV5-5 and TRBJ1-2; D unresolved. The germline V and J ends were trimmed by 6 bases and 4 bases, with 19 bases remaining between them. The germline V gene encodes CDR1 SGHKS and CDR2 YYEKEE (reference sequence). CDR3 length: 15 residues. CDR3 DNA sequence: TGTGCCAGCACCCTTAATAGCGCAGGAGCCTATGGCTACACCTTC. Protein sequence: CASTLNSAGAYGYTF.

The rearrangement joins TRBV2 to TRBJ2-7; 9 bases are shared with TRBD1. CDR3 length equals 15 residues. V was pared by 8 bases and J by 3 bases, with 11 bases of the junction left unmatched. Germline CDR1 SNHLY, CDR2 FYNNEI. CDR3 in amino acids: CASDKGQGGFYEQYF. In DNA form, the CDR3 reads TGTGCCAGCGACAAGGGACAGGGTGGCTTCTACGAGCAGTACTTC.

Worth noting for this clone: This CDR3 is also generated by other DNA sequences in the sample. This rearrangement joins TRBV18 to TRBJ1-1; D uncertain. Germline V gene sequence: CDR1 KGHSH, CDR2 LQKENI. This CDR3 region has 14 residues. With 2 bases removed from V and 2 bases from J, the gap between germline ends came to 9 bases. Here the CDR3 DNA reads TGTGCCAGCTCACCATCCAGCGTAAACACTGAAGCTTTCTTT. It codes for CASSPSSVNTEAFF.

The chain couples TRBV6-1 to TRBJ1-4, with TRBD1 matching 8 bases. With 5 bases clipped from V and 7 bases from J, the junction kept 6 bases outside the gene matches. Per germline, CDR1 MNHNS and CDR2 SASEGT. This CDR3 is built from 14 residues. The CDR3 reads CASSQQGGGEKLFF. The CDR3 DNA follows: TGTGCCAGCAGTCAACAGGGGGGCGGTGAAAAACTGTTTTTT.

The table lists this clone with a few counts. The chain recombines TRBV6-5 with TRBJ2-7, with D possibly matching TRBD1 (5 bases). Germline values: CDR1 MNHEY, CDR2 SVGAGI. V shed 6 bases and J shed 4 bases, with 16 bases lying between them. This CDR3 comprises 14 residues. CDR3 sequence reads: CASRKNQGVYEQYF. Written as DNA, the CDR3 is TGTGCCAGCAGGAAAAATCAAGGGGTTTACGAGCAGTACTTC.